The text below deals with one T cell receptor beta chain. The data originate from a study of blood T cell repertoires in COVID-19. In the original processing: Amplifying reference gene primers gave estimates of nucleated cell counts. Sequencing was performed with immunoSEQ multiplex PCR; in TCRdb, only in-frame clones are kept and a portion is missing. The V and J calls and clone size were taken over from that table, and D and trimming were inferred from the DNA. The sample has a few hundred thousand clones; approximately 90% are singletons. There are 15 residues in the CDR3. After removal of 2 bases from V and 4 bases from J, the junction contained 4 bases not matched to a gene. Germline V CDR1 and CDR2: MNHNS, SASEGT. Donors in Cohort 3 who had recovered were those with two negative PCRs, healthcare professional clearance, or resolution of their symptoms.

Source material: PBMCs or T cells enriched from blood (not recorded which). The sequence was collected from a woman in her 30s who had recovered from COVID-19. V and J are TRBV6-1 and TRBJ2-3; TRBD1 aligns across 9 bases. Here the CDR3 DNA reads TGTGCCAGCAGTGAACAGTGGACAGGGGCAGATACGCAGTATTTT. This gives the protein CASSEQWTGADTQYF.